This T cell receptor beta chain originates from a study of vaccination effects on CD4 cells after COVID-19. The wider study: Both of the two convalescent patients gave a sample, one 16 days and one a week before vaccination.

Antigen-specific CD4+ T cells were expanded with viral peptide pools in the ViraFEST assay before sequencing. At the end of approximately 10 days of culture, CD4+ T cells were isolated. Sometime from March through December 2020, the person acquired a SARS-CoV-2 infection that PCR confirmed. In culture with approximately 10 IU/ml IL-2 and 8 to 10 ug/ml peptides, PBMC were grown at 1.5 million to 2 million per well. Half the medium was swapped for IL-2 medium on days 3 and 7. CDR1 SGHVS and CDR2 FQNEAQ come from the germline V gene. V was clipped by 4 bases and J by 10 bases; unmatched bases: 10. The CDR3 sequence is 14 residues long. The assay was immunoSEQ multiplex PCR, and TCRdb's table has in-frame clones only and misses some. This sample carries under 35,000 clones, about 72% of them seen once, and the ten largest clones take 28%. A word on this clone: Its matching antigen is unknown.

This sequence joins TRBV7-8 and TRBJ2-1; 7 bases map to TRBD2. The sample in question was CD4+ T cells from PBMCs cultured with a peptide pool, obtained before COVID-19 vaccination. The sequence was obtained from a human donor who had a prior SARS-CoV-2 infection. Here the CDR3 DNA reads TGTGCCAGCAGCTCGAAGAGGGTGGGACTAGAGCAGTTCTTC. This gives the protein CASSSKRVGLEQFF.